The present T cell receptor beta chain was sequenced within a study of blood T cell repertoires in COVID-19. Looking at the study overall: Sites in the United States, Italy and Spain provided acute and convalescent COVID-19 samples. PBMCs, B-cell-depleted T cells, or T cells provided the cDNA or gDNA that made up the material.

Source study methods: Reference gene primer amplification yielded estimated nucleated cell counts. Some clones are missing from TCRdb's copy, which holds only in-frame ones; the method was immunoSEQ multiplex PCR. Clonal size and the V and J genes are those of that table, whereas D and trimming came from the DNA. The repertoire consists of 30,000 to 50,000 clones, with 70% to 80% occurring once and the leading ten covering around 20%. Trimming removed 2 bases from V and 2 bases from J, with 12 bases in between. The germline V gene has CDR1 MNHEY and CDR2 SMNVEV (reference sequence). The CDR3 consists of 15 residues.

The chain couples TRBV27 to TRBJ2-5, with a possible D match to TRBD1 (5 bases). The sample comprised peripheral blood. The sequence came from a man between 65 and 85 years old with acute or convalescent COVID-19. Here the CDR3 DNA reads TGTGCCAGCAGTTTAGGGGCCCAATTGCAAGAGACCCAGTACTTC. Its translation is CASSLGAQLQETQYF.